This TCR beta chain was sequenced for a study of T cells in Graves' hyperthyroidism and ophthalmopathy. Patients between 18 and 65 years old had hyperthyroidism, newly diagnosed and lasting under 2 months. Amplified TCR beta CDR3 regions came from RNA transcripts. TCR CDR3 regions were first amplified by RT-PCR with HTBI primers. Each CDR3 protein is one row after TCRdb ran MiXCR on the multiplex PCR reads. Here the sample spans hundreds of thousands of distinct CDR3 sequences, approximately 15% being singletons. The CDR3 extends over 15 amino acids. CDR1 LNHDA and CDR2 SQIVND come from the germline V gene (reference sequence). Trimming left V 1 base short and J 1 base short, with 9 bases between.

V gene TRBV19 combines with J gene TRBJ2-3; weak D call: TRBD1 (6 bases). The specimen sequenced was blood. The origin of this receptor is a woman aged 18-29 years with Graves' hyperthyroidism. The CDR3 reads CASSIGTGRTDTQYF. The CDR3 nucleotides are TGTGCCAGTAGTATAGGAACAGGGCGCACAGATACGCAGTATTTT.